This T cell receptor (beta chain) derives from a study of preoperative IRX-2 immunotherapy in early breast cancer. Treatment denoted: preoperative locoregional IRX-2 cytokine immunotherapy. Preoperative locoregional IRX-2 cytokine immunotherapy was tested in the phase Ib source study. Clones were read by immunoSEQ multiplex PCR, and TCRdb kept only the in-frame ones, dropping some. The sample lists over 20,000 clones; 70% to 90% were seen once. The starting material was lymph node tissue, obtained after IRX-2 immunotherapy. This TCR was sampled from a human donor with breast cancer.

This CDR3 reads CASSPVGAANEKLFF. The CDR3 DNA reads as TGTGCCAGCAGCCCGGTAGGGGCGGCTAATGAAAAACTGTTTTTT. The rearrangement uses TRBV7-7 and TRBJ1-4; D possibly corresponds to TRBD1 (5 bases). The germline CDR1 and CDR2 sequences are SSHAT and FNYEAQ (reference sequence). This CDR3 has 15 residues. Between the trimmed V and J ends, which lost 5 bases and 3 bases, there was a span of 13 bases.